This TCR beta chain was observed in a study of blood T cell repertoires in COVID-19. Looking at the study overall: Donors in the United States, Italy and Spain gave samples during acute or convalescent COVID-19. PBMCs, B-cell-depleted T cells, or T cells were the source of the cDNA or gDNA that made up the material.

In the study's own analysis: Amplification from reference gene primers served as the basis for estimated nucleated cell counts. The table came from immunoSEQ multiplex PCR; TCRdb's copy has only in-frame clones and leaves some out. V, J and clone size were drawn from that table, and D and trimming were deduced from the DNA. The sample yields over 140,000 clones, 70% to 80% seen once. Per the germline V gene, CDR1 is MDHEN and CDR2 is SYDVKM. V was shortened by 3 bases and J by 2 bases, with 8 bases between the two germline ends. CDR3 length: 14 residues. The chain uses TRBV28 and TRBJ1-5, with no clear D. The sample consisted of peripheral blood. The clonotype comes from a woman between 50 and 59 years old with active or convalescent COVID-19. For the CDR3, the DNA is TGTGCCAGCAGTTTCGGCAGCGGCAATCAGCCCCAGCATTTT. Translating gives CASSFGSGNQPQHF.